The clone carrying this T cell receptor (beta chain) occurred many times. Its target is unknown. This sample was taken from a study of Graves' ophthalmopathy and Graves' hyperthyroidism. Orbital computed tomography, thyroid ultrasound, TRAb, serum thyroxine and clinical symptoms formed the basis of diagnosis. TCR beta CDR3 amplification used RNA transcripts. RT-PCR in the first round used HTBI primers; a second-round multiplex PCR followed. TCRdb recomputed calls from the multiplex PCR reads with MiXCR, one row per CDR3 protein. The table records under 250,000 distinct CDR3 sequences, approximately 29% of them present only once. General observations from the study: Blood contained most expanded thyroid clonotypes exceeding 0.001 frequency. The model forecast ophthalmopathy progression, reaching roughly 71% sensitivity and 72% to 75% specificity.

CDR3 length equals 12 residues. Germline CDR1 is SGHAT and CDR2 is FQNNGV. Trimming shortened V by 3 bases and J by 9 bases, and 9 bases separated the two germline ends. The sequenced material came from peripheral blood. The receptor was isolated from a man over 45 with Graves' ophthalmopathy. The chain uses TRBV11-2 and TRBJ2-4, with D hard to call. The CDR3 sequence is CASSFDHSIQYF. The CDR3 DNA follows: TGTGCCAGCAGCTTCGATCATTCCATTCAGTACTTC. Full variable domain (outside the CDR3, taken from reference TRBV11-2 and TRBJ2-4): EAGVAQSPRYKIIEKRQSVAFWCNPISGHATLYWYQQILGQGPKLLIQFQNNGVVDDSQLPKDRFSAERLKGVDSTLKIQPAKLEDSAVYLCASSFDHSIQYFGAGTRLSVL.